This entry is about one TCR beta chain. In its sample, this clone was seen once. There is no known antigen for this receptor. No base quality values were provided; no much bigger clone lies one nucleotide off. This specimen comes from a study of cytomegalovirus exposure and HLA in healthy donors (TCRdb year 2017). Turning to the overall study: An earlier analysis of more than 550 of the donors reported over 250 Gb of sequence data and approximately 120 million unique TCR beta sequences obtained from about 180 million T cells. An early release that covered fewer than 800 HLA-typed donors contained 300 to 350 gigabases of sequencing data and 80 million or so unique TCR sequences. Among the roughly 370 genotyped donors, approximately 82% belonged to the genetic ancestry cluster associated with self-reported Caucasian donors. The study aimed to test whether cataloging public T cell receptors could reveal signatures of past pathogen exposure. The study used immunosequencing to profile the T cell repertoires of more than 650 subjects and linked those repertoires to cytomegalovirus serostatus. A separate validation cohort of roughly 110 different subjects was used in addition to the roughly 640-subject first cohort. The study combined high-throughput TCR immunosequencing, statistical association of individual TCRs with disease status, and machine learning to predict cytomegalovirus infection status. To study patterns of TCR occurrence, a later analysis re-analyzed previously published TCR beta repertoires from 650 to 750 donors and added high-resolution HLA genotyping. The later analysis used no new phenotypic data to find candidate immune exposures, relying instead on TCR beta sequences and their occurrence across donors. An earlier analysis of approximately 500 of the donors applied high-throughput TCR beta sequencing to assess whether each TCR beta V gene segment acted as functional or pseudogenic. Donor age, sex, ethnicity and CMV serostatus were collected together with the repertoire data. A later genetic analysis took genome-wide SNP genotypes for about 65% of the 666 donors and used that subset as a discovery cohort. Every repertoire in the discovery cohort had been generated on one and the same sequencing platform. HLA typing covered class I and class II loci at four-digit resolution. Typing coverage varied by locus: roughly 620-640 donors for A, B, C, DRB1 and DQB1; around 560 for DQA1; more than 600 for DPA1; approximately 450 for DPB1. Roughly five DR-DQ haplotypes were handled as single units for association and clustering because linkage in the cohort was strong. Among some 410 genotyped donors of the cohort, an average of about 240,000 unique TCR beta nucleotide sequences was sequenced per donor, of which about 19% were non-productive. Study-wide findings and limitations: Correlated functional status among segregating V segments might be attributable to linkage disequilibrium, but an unknown experimental factor could not be ruled out. Compared with the approximately 600-donor mean, donors in an Asian-associated ancestry cluster had fewer N-insertions in productive TCRs, according to a later genetic analysis. A cluster of highly shared sequence variants was judged likely to be a technical artifact of the sequencing pipeline. Because HLA typing was unavailable for some donors at each locus, only the typed subset was used in association tests. Because counts were too low, under 20 rarely observed V segments, including chromosome 9 orphons, were left out of the earlier analysis of about 620 of the donors. A further reported finding was that TCR beta sequences accurately predicted the HLA-A and HLA-B alleles for most subjects in the first cohort. In the study, about 150 TCR beta chains were listed as associated with cytomegalovirus. Several of the top co-occurrence clusters appeared to be linked to parvovirus B19, influenza, CMV and Epstein-Barr virus, according to a later analysis. A few of the identified cytomegalovirus-associated TCR beta chains were confirmed in vitro to be specific for cytomegalovirus antigens. CMV serostatus was the only immune exposure information available for the cohort. Cytomegalovirus status was reported to be diagnosed by the classifier with high specificity and sensitivity in both the original and validation cohorts. In this cohort, only TCR beta chains were sequenced, and detectable features were limited by the absence of alpha or paired-chain data. When HLA alleles, especially DR and DQ, strongly co-occurred, attributing TCR associations to individual alleles was difficult. A later analysis found that HLA-associated TCR beta chains were more clonally expanded and had lower generation probabilities than equally common non-associated chains. V-gene and J-gene trimming of TCR beta chains was associated with a missense DCLRE1C variant in a later genetic analysis, and the association was replicated in an independent cohort. In a later analysis, the rate of TCR association differed among HLA loci, with DRB1 alleles having the most associated TCRs and HLA-C alleles having the fewest. A later analysis found that most CMV-associated TCR beta chains appeared HLA-restricted, with HLA associations seemingly driven largely by CMV exposure. In a later analysis, around 15,000 TCR beta sequences were associated with specific HLA alleles at a false discovery rate of 0.05. In an earlier analysis of under 600 of the donors, most TCR beta V segments were observed in productive rearrangements about 90% or about 30% of the time, broadly matching IMGT annotations. Because the 87-base-pair reads could not distinguish some IMGT-functional V segments, including TRBV6-2 and TRBV6-3, those segments were excluded. The authors suggested that the approach could potentially be extended to other disease states and immunological phenotypes. Most TCR sequences were observed very rarely across donors, whereas some public TCRs were present in many individuals. The presence/absence analyses assumed that sequencing depth was roughly uniform across donors, and that assumption may not be true.

The cohort was made up of approximately 700 healthy bone marrow donors. At the time of sampling, all cohort members were nominally healthy, though unrecorded immune exposures were likely present. The donor was CMV seropositive and was included in the group of approximately 310 seropositive cohort members. Each donor provided a peripheral blood sample, and peripheral blood mononuclear cells were used for TCR beta sequencing. The Qiagen DNeasy Blood Extraction Kit was used to extract genomic DNA from the blood cell samples. Sequences SGHTA (CDR1) and FQGNSA (CDR2) are obtained from the germline V gene. Measured from the cysteine to the phenylalanine, the CDR3 is 14 residues long. The read is trimmed to its CDR3 DNA, 42 bases read in frame from base 1. A distance of 12 bases separates the germline ends of V and J, which lose 6 bases and 1 base respectively. The method was the immunoSEQ multiplex PCR assay. For the multiplex PCR, a mixture combining 60 forward primers for TCR Vbeta segments and 13 reverse primers for TCR Jbeta segments was used. Amplification of the CDR3 region of rearranged TCR beta genes was performed with a multiplex PCR assay on genomic DNA. Amplified TCR beta libraries were sequenced as 87-base-pair reads on the Illumina HiSeq System. As for the authors' bioinformatics: A later analysis counted 75 million to 100 million unique TCR beta chains across the roughly 700 repertoires, and 9.5 million to 11 million of these chains were shared by at least two donors. Raw reads were error-corrected and collapsed into unique sequences by a nearest-neighbor algorithm in which closely related sequences were merged to remove PCR and sequencing errors. Alignment of CDR3 sequences to IMGT reference sequences was used to assign V, D and J gene segments. For a sequence to be retained, at least a six-nucleotide match to both a V gene segment and a J gene segment was required. A rearrangement counted as productive if the CDR3 had no stop codons and remained in frame with V and J, and every other rearrangement counted as non-productive. Following IMGT convention, CDR3 was defined as the stretch from the second conserved V-encoded cysteine to the conserved J-encoded phenylalanine. The earlier analysis of a few hundred of the donors excluded any sequence lacking an unambiguous match to a single V gene segment. In an earlier analysis of about 590 of the donors, a V segment was called functional when productive rearrangements were above 56.7%, and segregating when the standard deviation between donors exceeded 5%. A statistical classification framework was developed to diagnose cytomegalovirus status using the catalog of TCR beta chain sequences. A later analysis assigned V and J genes by comparing TCR nucleotide sequences with IMGT/GENE-DB human TR gene sequences. Using the TCRdist pipeline, a later analysis assigned CDR3 sequences along with most-parsimonious VDJ recombination scenarios. A later analysis defined each TCR beta chain by its CDR3 amino acid sequence plus V-gene family, and excluded reads lacking a unique V-gene family. As a way to deal with suspected cross-contamination and a sequencing artifact, a later analysis dropped roughly 600 nucleotide sequences that were highly shared and had low generation probability. In a later analysis, a clonal expansion index was calculated for each public chain from normalized within-repertoire ranks of inferred template counts. Generation probabilities in a later analysis came from a VDJ recombination model fitted to out-of-frame rearrangements, and those results were checked against IGoR. In a later analysis, hypergeometric tests were used to score TCR-TCR, TCR-HLA and TCR-CMV co-occurrence, with a repertoire-size bias correction applied to TCR pairs. A later analysis estimated false discovery rates by permuting HLA or CMV assignments 20 times. In a later analysis, co-occurring TCRs were grouped using DBSCAN, and TCRdist sequence similarity was added for clustering within HLA-allele-positive subsets. Repertoires with fewer than 30,000 or more than 120,000 public chains, plus five repertoires with anomalous nucleotide sharing, were excluded from co-occurrence clustering. This immuneACCESS table, as held by TCRdb, lists in-frame sequences with V and J called but not all clones. Of the missing ones, under half trace to an unresolved V gene in checked studies; the others have no known cause. V and J calls and clone size come straight from that table; D and trimming were deduced from the DNA. Recorded for this sample are 60,000 or so clones; around three quarters of them occurred a single time. The ten largest clones take up about 3.3% of the sample.

The sequenced sample consisted of PBMCs. This chain joins TRBV7-2 to TRBJ1-1; the D gene identity is not certain. This clonotype was obtained from a woman in her thirties or forties in good health and CMV-seropositive. The DNA sequence is TGTGCCAGCAGTGGGTTCCGAGGGAACACTGAAGCTTTCTTT. Translated, this gives CASSGFRGNTEAFF.